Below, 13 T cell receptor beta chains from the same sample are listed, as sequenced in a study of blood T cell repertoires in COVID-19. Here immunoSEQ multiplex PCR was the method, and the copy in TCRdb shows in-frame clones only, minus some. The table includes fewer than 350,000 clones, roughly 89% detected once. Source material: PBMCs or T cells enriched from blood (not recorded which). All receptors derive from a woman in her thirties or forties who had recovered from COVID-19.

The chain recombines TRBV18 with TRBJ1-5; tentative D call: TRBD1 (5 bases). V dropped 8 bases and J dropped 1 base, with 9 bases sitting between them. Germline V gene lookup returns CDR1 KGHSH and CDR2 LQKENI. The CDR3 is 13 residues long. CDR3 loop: CASGGDSNQPQHF. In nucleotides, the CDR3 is TGTGCCAGCGGGGGGGACAGCAATCAGCCCCAGCATTTT.

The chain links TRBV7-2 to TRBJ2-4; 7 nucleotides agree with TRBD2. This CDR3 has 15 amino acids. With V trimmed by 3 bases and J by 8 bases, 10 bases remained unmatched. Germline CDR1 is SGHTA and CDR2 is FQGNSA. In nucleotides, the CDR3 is TGTGCCAGCAGCTTCCAGGGCGGACGGGGGGACATTCAGTACTTC. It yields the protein CASSFQGGRGDIQYF.

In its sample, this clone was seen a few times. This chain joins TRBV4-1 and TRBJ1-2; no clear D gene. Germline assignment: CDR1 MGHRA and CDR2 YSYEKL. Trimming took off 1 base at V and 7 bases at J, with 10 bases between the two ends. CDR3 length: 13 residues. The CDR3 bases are TGCGCCAGCAGCCAAGTAGCACGGTTTGGCTACACCTTC. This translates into CASSQVARFGYTF.

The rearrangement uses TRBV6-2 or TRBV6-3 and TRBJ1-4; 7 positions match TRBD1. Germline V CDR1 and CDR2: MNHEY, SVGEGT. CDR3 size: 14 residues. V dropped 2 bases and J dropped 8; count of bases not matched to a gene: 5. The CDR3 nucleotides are TGTGCCAGCAGTTACGGAACAGGGGCCGAAAAACTGTTTTTT. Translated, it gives CASSYGTGAEKLFF.

CDR3 loop: CASSLETGGQPQHF. The CDR3 nucleotides read TGCGCCAGCAGCTTGGAGACAGGGGGACAGCCCCAGCATTTT. The genes are TRBV5-1 and TRBJ1-5; 9 positions match TRBD1. The CDR3 covers 14 residues. Unmatched junction bases numbered 2, after V lost 0 bases and J lost 7 bases. The germline V gene encodes CDR1 SGHRS and CDR2 YFSETQ.

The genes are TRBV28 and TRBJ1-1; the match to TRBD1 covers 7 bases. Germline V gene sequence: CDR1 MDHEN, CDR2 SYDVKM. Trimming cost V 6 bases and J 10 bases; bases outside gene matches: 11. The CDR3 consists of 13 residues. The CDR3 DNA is TGTGCCAGCAGGCCGGGACAGCCCCTTGTAGCTTTCTTT. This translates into CASRPGQPLVAFF.

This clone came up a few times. CDR3 loop: CASSQGSGVFF. The CDR3, as DNA: TGTGCCAGCAGCCAAGGGTCGGGAGTGTTCTTC. The chain has TRBV3-1 (or the pseudogene TRBV3-2) and TRBJ2-1; D is perhaps TRBD2 (6 bases). CDR3 length: 11 residues. Germline V gives CDR1 LGHDT, CDR2 YNNKEL (reference sequence). Trimming left V 1 base short and J 15 bases short, with 10 bases between.

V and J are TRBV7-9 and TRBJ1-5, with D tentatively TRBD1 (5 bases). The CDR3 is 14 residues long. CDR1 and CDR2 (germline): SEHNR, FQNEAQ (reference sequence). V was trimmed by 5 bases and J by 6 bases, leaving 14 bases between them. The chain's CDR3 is CASSAGPQGQPQHF. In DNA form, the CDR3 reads TGTGCCAGCAGCGCGGGACCGCAGGGTCAGCCCCAGCATTTT.

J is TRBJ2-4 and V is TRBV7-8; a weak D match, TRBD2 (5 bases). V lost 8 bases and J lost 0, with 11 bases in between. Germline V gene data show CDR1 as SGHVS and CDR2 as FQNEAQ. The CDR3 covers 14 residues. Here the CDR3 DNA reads TGTGCCAGCGGAGCGGAGAGAGCCAAAAACATTCAGTACTTC. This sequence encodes CASGAERAKNIQYF.

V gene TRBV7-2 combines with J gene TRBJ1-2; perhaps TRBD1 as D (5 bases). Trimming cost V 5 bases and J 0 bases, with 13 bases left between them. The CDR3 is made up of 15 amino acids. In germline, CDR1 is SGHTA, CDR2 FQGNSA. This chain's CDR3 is CASSQGLVPNYGYTF. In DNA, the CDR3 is TGTGCCAGCAGCCAGGGCTTAGTACCTAACTATGGCTACACCTTC.

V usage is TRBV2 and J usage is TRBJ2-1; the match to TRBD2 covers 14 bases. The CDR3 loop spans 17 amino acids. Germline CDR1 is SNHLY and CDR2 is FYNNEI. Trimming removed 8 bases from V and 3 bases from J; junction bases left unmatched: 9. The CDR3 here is CASGTSGSSSRYNEQFF. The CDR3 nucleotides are TGTGCCAGCGGGACTAGCGGGAGCTCCTCCCGCTACAATGAGCAGTTCTTC. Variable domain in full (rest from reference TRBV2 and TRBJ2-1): EPEVTQTPSHQVTQMGQEVILRCVPISNHLYFYWYRQILGQKVEFLVSFYNNEISEKSEIFDDQFSVERPDGSNFTLKIRSTKLEDSAMYFCASGTSGSSSRYNEQFFGPGTRLTVL.

The CDR3 sequence: CASTDTSGYEQYF. CDR3 coding DNA: TGTGCCAGTACCGACACTAGCGGCTACGAGCAGTACTTC. The V and J genes are TRBV19 and TRBJ2-7; 8 bases are shared with TRBD2. Germline V lookup: CDR1 LNHDA, CDR2 SQIVND (reference sequence). After removal of 7 bases from V and 3 bases from J, the junction contained 5 bases not matched to a gene. The CDR3 runs to 13 residues.

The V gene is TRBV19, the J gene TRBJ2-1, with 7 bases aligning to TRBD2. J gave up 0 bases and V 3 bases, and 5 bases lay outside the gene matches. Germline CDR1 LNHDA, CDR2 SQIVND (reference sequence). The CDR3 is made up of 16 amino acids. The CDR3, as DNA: TGTGCCAGTAGTATGAACACGGGAGGCTCCTACAATGAGCAGTTCTTC. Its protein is CASSMNTGGSYNEQFF.